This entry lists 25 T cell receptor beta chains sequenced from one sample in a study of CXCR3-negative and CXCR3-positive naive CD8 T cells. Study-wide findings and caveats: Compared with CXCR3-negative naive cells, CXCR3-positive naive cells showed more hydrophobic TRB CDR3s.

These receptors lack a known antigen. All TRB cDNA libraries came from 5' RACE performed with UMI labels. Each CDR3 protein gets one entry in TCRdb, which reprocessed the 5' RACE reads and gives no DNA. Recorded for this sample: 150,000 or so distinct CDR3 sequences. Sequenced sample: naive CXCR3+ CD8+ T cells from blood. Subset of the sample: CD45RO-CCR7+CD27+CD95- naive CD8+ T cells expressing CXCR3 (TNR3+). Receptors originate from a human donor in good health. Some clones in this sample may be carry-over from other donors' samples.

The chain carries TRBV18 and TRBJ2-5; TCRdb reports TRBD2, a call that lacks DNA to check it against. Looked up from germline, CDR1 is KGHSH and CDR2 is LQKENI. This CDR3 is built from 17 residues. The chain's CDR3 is CASSPRTSGRWWETQYF.

The CDR3 sequence is CSVHTGGTEAFF. The rearrangement uses TRBV29-1 and TRBJ1-1; TCRdb selects TRBD1, and the lack of DNA leaves this call unchecked. Germline V gene sequence: CDR1 SQVTM, CDR2 ANQGSEA. This CDR3 region has 12 residues.

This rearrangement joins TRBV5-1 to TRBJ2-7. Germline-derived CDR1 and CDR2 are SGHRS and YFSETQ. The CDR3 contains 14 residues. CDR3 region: CASTWTHGPYEQYF.

CDR3 sequence: CSVVSGSYQETQYF. The genes are TRBV29-1 and TRBJ2-5; TCRdb picks TRBD1, but there is no DNA to check that call. Germline CDR1 reads SQVTM; CDR2 reads ANQGSEA. The CDR3 is 14 residues long.

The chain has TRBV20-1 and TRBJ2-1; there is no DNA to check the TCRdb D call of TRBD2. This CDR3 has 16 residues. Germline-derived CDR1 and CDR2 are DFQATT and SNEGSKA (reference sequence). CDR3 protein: CSAGGEGVVPYNEQFF.

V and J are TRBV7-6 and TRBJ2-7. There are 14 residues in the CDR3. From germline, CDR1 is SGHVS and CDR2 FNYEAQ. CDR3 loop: CASSLVADTYEQYF. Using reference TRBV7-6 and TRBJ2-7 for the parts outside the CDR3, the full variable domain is GAGVSQSPRYKVTKRGQDVALRCDPISGHVSLYWYRQALGQGPEFLTYFNYEAQQDKSGLPNDRFSAERPEGSISTLTIQRTEQRDSAMYRCASSLVADTYEQYFGPGTRLTVT.

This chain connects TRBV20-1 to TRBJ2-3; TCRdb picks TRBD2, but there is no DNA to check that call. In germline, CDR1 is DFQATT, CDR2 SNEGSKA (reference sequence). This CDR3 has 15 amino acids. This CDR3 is CSAGGTSVSSLAQYF.

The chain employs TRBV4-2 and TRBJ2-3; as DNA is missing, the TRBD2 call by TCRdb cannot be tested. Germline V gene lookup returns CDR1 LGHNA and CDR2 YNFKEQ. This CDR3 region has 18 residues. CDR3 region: CASSQDWASGGITDTQYF.

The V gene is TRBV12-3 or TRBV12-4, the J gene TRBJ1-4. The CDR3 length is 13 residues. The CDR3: CASSFGGNEKLFF.

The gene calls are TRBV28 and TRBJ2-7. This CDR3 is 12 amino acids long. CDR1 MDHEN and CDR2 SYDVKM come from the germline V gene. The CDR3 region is CASSPVTYEQYF.

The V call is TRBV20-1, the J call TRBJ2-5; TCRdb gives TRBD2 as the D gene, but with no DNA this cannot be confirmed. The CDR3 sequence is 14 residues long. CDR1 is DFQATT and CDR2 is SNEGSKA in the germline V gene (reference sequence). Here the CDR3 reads CSARAAEVQETQYF.

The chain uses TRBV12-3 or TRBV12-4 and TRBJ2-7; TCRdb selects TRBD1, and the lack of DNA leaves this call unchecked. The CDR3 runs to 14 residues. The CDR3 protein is CASSWLRGGNEQYF.

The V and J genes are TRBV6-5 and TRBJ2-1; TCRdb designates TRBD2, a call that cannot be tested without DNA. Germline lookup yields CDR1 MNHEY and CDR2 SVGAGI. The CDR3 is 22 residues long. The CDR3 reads CASILIPPGLARTSVSYNEQFF.

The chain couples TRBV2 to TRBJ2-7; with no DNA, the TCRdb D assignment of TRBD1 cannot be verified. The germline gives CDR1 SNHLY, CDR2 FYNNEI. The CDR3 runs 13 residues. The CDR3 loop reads CASSIWGSYEQYF.

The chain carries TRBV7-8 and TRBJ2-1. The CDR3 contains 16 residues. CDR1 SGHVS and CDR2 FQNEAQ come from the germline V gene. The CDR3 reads CASSLWLASSYNEQFF.

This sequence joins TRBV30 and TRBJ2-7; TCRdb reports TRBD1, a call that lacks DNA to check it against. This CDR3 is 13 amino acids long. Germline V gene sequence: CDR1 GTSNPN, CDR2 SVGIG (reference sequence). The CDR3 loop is CAWTPGFLDEQYF.

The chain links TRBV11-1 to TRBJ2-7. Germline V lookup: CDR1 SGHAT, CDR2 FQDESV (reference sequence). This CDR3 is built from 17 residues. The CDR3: CASSSTTGPAVSYEQYF.

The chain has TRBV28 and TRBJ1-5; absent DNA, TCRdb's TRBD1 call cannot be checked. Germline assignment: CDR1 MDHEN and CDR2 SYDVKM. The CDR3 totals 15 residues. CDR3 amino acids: CASSLGTGSYQPQHF. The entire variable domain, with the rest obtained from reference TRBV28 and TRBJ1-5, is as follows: DVKVTQSSRYLVKRTGEKVFLECVQDMDHENMFWYRQDPGLGLRLIYFSYDVKMKEKGDIPEGYSVSREKKERFSLILESASTNQTSMYLCASSLGTGSYQPQHFGDGTRLSIL.

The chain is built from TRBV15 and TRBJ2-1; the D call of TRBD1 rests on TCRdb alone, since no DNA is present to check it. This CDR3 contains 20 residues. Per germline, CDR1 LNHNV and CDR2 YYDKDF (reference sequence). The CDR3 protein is CATSRDWAGWGSASTNEQFF.

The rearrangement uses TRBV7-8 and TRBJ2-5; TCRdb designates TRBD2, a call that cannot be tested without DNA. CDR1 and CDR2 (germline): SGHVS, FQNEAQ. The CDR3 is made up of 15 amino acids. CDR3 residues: CASSPRAGGWETQYF.

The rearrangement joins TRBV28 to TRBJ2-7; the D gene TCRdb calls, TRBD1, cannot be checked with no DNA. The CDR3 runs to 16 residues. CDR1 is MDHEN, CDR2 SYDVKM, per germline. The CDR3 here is CASSFSPTGRRYEQYF.

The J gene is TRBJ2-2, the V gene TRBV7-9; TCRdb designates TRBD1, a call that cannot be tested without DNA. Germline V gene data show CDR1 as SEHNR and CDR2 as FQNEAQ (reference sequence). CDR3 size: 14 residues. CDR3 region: CASSGGPATGELFF.

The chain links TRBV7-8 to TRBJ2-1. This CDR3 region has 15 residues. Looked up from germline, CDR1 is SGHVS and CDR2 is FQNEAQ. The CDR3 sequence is CASSFSGSPYNEQFF.

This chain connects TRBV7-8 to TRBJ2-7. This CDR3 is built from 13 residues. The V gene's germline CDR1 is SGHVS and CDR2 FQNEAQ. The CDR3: CASSVTSSYGQYF.

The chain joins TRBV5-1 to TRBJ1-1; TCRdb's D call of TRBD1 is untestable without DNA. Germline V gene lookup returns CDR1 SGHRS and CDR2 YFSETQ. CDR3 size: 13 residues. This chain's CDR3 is CASSGQLNTEAFF.